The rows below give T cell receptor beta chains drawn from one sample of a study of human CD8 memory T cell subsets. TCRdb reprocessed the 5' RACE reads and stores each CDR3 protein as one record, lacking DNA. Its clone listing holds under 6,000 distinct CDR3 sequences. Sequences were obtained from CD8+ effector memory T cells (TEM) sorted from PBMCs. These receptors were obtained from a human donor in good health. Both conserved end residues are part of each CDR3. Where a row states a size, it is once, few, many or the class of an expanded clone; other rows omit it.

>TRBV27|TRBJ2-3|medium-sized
CASSRPPGDTQYF
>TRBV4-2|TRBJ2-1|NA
CASSQGLAGIGSYNEQFF
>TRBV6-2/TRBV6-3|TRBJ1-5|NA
CASSSDRYNQPQHF
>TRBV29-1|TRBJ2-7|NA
CSVRQGEYEQYF
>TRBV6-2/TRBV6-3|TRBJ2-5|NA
CASSYEAGGAETQYF
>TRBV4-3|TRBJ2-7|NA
CASSPGTGGWEQYF
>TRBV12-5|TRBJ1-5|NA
CASGSGGSNQPQHF
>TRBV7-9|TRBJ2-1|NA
CASRPGTSNNEQFF
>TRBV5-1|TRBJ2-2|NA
CASSPREWGPGELFF
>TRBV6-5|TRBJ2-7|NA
CASRLTEASEQYF
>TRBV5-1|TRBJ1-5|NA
CASSLGGQEYQPQHF
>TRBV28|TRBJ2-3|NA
CASTSLEGHADTQYF
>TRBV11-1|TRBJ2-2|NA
CASSPRQGSGELFF
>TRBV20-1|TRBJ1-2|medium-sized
CSAYTPGTAQYGYTF
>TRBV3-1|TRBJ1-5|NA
CASSLGHLDQPQHF
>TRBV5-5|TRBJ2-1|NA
CASSLERAVDEQFF
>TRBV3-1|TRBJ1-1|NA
CASSQSLRTNTEAFF
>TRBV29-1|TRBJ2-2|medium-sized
CSFGAGVETGELFF
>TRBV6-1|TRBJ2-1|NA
CASSEESGNYNEQFF
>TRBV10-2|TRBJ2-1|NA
CASSGPGTYNEQFF
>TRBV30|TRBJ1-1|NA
CAIKEVGEMNTEAFF
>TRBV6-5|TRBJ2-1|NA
CASSSTQNEQFF
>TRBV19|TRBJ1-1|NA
CASSIMRGAGTEAFF
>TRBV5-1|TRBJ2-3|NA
CASSSVTSGGVADTQYF
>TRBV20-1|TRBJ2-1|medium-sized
CSARDPGLALLDEQFF
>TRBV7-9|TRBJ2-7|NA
CASSTSGRSEQYF
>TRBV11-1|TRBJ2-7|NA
CASSFFRSSYEQYF
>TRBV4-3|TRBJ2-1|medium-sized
CASSSRTGPPYNEQFF
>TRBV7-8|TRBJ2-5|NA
CASSVMRETQYF
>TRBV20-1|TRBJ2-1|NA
CSAALAGDHNEQFF
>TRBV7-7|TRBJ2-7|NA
CASSARPGAYEQYF
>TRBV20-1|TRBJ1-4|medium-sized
CSARAPPGQENEKLFF
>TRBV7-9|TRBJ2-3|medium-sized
CASSLVPPRDRVTDTQYF
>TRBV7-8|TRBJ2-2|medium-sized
CASSFPGQSPNTGELFF
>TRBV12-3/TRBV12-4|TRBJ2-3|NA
CASSVRGGPDTQYF
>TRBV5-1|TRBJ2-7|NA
CASSLDRTGGEQYF
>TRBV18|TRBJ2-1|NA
CASSPGPGDFYNEQFF
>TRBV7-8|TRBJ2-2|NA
CASSFGGLRELFF
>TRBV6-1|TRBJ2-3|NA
CASTEGSGSTDTQYF
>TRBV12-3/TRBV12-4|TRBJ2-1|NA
CASSGGANYNEQFF
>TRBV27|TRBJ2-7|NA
CASTPRPPGQGGLSSYEQYF